Listed below are T cell receptor beta chains from one sample, sequenced in a study of blood T cell repertoires in COVID-19. Generated by immunoSEQ multiplex PCR, the TCRdb table keeps only in-frame clones and is missing some. The sample holds about 380,000 clones; 70% to 90% are singletons and the top ten take less than 1.5%. The sequenced sample consisted of PBMCs or T cells enriched from blood (not recorded which). These receptor sequences come from a woman aged 18-30 years who had recovered from COVID-19. The CDR3 runs from the conserved cysteine through the conserved F or W. Each record gives: clone size, D gene, J gene, V gene, CDR3 DNA, CDR3 protein. D genes are given only for firm matches. The size entry is marked missing in some rows and otherwise reads once, few, many or a size class.

>-|TRBD1|TRBJ1-6|TRBV6-1
TGTGCCAGCAGTGAGCTACAGGGGGCAGGTTCACCCCTCCACTTT
CASSELQGAGSPLHF
>-|-|TRBJ2-7|TRBV7-3
TGTGCCAGCAGCGTTCAGGGTGGCGGCTACGAGCAGTACTTC
CASSVQGGGYEQYF
>-|-|TRBJ2-6|TRBV11-1
TGTGCCAGCAGCTTATTCGGAGGGGTTGGGGCCAACGTCCTGACTTTC
CASSLFGGVGANVLTF
>-|TRBD1|TRBJ2-1|TRBV5-1
TGCGCCAGCAGCTTGGGGAAGACAGGGGGCTTCTACAATGAGCAGTTCTTC
CASSLGKTGGFYNEQFF
>-|-|TRBJ2-1|TRBV5-4
TGTGCCAGCAGCTTAGGGTCAGGACTTATATACAATGAGCAGTTCTTC
CASSLGSGLIYNEQFF
>-|TRBD1|TRBJ2-7|TRBV25-1
TGTGCCAGCAGTGGGACAGGGCACTACGAGCAGTACTTC
CASSGTGHYEQYF
>-|-|TRBJ1-2|TRBV5-5
TGTGCCAGCAGTTGGAGCAACAGGGTGACTCAGGGCTACACCTTC
CASSWSNRVTQGYTF
>-|-|TRBJ2-1|TRBV6-2/TRBV6-3
TGTGCCAGCAGTTACCCATCCTACAGGGGAGGATTCGACAATGAGCAGTTCTTC
CASSYPSYRGGFDNEQFF
>-|TRBD2|TRBJ2-2|TRBV7-8
TGTGCCAGCAGCTTGACTGTAGCGGGGGGTAACACCGGGGAGCTGTTTTTT
CASSLTVAGGNTGELFF
>-|-|TRBJ1-5|TRBV6-6
TGTGCCAGCGCGAACTTTCAGGGCGACACTCAGCCCCAGCATTTT
CASANFQGDTQPQHF
>-|-|TRBJ1-1|TRBV6-5
TGTGCCAGCAGTTACTATGGGGAGACTGAAGCTTTCTTT
CASSYYGETEAFF
>-|-|TRBJ1-1|TRBV3-1/TRBV3-2
TGTGCCAGCAGTCCCGGTCCTCCAACGGCTTTCTTT
CASSPGPPTAFF
>-|TRBD1|TRBJ1-1|TRBV10-3
TGTGCCACCGGGACAGGGGCACAGAACACTGAAGCTTTCTTT
CATGTGAQNTEAFF
>few|-|TRBJ1-2|TRBV4-1
TGCGCCAGCAGCCAGGCCACACAGGCTAACTATGGCTACACCTTC
CASSQATQANYGYTF
>-|-|TRBJ1-2|TRBV11-2
TGTGCCAGCAGCCCATATGACAGGAGCTATGGCTACACCTTC
CASSPYDRSYGYTF
>-|TRBD2|TRBJ2-3|TRBV7-3
TGTGCCAGCAGTCCCCAGAATAGCGGGGTGACAGATACGCAGTATTTT
CASSPQNSGVTDTQYF
>-|-|TRBJ1-2|TRBV27
TGTGCCAGCACTTCCCTTTTAGGGCGGGTCTATGGCTACACCTTC
CASTSLLGRVYGYTF
>-|TRBD1|TRBJ1-2|TRBV30
TGTGCCTGGAGTCCGGGACAGGGTTCATTAACCTTC
CAWSPGQGSLTF
>-|-|TRBJ1-2|TRBV11-2
TGTGCCAGCAGCTTGGGGGGGTTTGAGGGACCTTTCTATGGCTACACCTTC
CASSLGGFEGPFYGYTF
>-|-|TRBJ2-7|TRBV7-8
TGTGCCAGCAGCATATTTACAGGTTACGAGCAGTACTTC
CASSIFTGYEQYF
>-|-|TRBJ2-7|TRBV6-5
TGTGCCAGCAGTCGAGCGACAGCCACCTACGAGCAGTACTTC
CASSRATATYEQYF
>once|-|TRBJ1-1|TRBV6-1
TGTGCCAGCAGTGAAGAGACGGGGTCGGTCACTGAAGCTTTCTTT
CASSEETGSVTEAFF
>-|TRBD1|TRBJ2-7|TRBV6-2/TRBV6-3
TGTGCCAGCAGTTTCCCCATGGGACAGGCCTCCTACGAGCAGTACTTC
CASSFPMGQASYEQYF
>-|-|TRBJ1-2|TRBV23-1
TGCGCCAGCAGTCAATCGGGAGACATTAGTTATGGCTACACCTTC
CASSQSGDISYGYTF
>-|-|TRBJ1-2|TRBV2
TGTGCCAGCAGTCCCGAGGAGCTCGGCTACACCTTC
CASSPEELGYTF
>-|TRBD1|TRBJ2-1|TRBV7-2
TGTGCCAGCAGCTTGACAGGGCCGATATATCATGAGCAGTTCTTC
CASSLTGPIYHEQFF
>-|-|TRBJ1-6|TRBV19
TGTGCCAGTAGTATAACCCGCCTGCGGAAAACCTATAATTCACCCCTCCACTTT
CASSITRLRKTYNSPLHF
>once|-|TRBJ1-2|TRBV28
TGTGCCAGCAGTTTGGGGGGGCAGCGTGGCTACACCTTC
CASSLGGQRGYTF
>-|TRBD1|TRBJ2-1|TRBV18
TGTGCCAGCTCACCAAATATGCACAGGGGGCAGAACAATGAGCAGTTCTTC
CASSPNMHRGQNNEQFF
>-|-|TRBJ1-5|TRBV7-2
TGTGCCAGCAGGTGCCTGGAGGGGACTGGGGGGCCCCAGCATTTT
CASRCLEGTGGPQHF
>-|TRBD1|TRBJ2-3|TRBV7-9
TGTGCCAGCAGCCATAGCCCCGGAGGACAGGGACGAACAGATACGCAGTATTTT
CASSHSPGGQGRTDTQYF
>-|-|TRBJ2-1|TRBV27
TGTGCCAGCAGCCGCACCGGGAGATACAATGAGCAGTTCTTC
CASSRTGRYNEQFF
>-|-|TRBJ1-6|TRBV9
TGTGCCAGCAGCGTAGACAGGGTAAATTCACCCCTCCACTTT
CASSVDRVNSPLHF
>-|TRBD1|TRBJ2-7|TRBV9
TGTGCCAGCACCAGGGGGGACAGGGTAACCGAGGAGCAGTACTTC
CASTRGDRVTEEQYF
>-|-|TRBJ1-3|TRBV9
TGTGCCAGCAGCGATATGACAGTCTCTGGAAACACCATATATTTT
CASSDMTVSGNTIYF
>-|-|TRBJ1-6|TRBV14
TGTGCCAGCAGCCGCCTCGCCTCCGGTTCCTATAATTCACCCCTCCACTTT
CASSRLASGSYNSPLHF
>-|-|TRBJ1-4|TRBV18
TGTGCCAGCTCACCAGAGTACGCGACTAATGAAAAACTGTTTTTT
CASSPEYATNEKLFF
>-|-|TRBJ1-2|TRBV28
TGTGCCAGCAGTTTAATCCAGGGATCTGTTTATGGCTACACCTTC
CASSLIQGSVYGYTF
>-|TRBD2|TRBJ2-2|TRBV9
TGTGCCAGCAGCGTAGGGGTCGAGCGGGGGCTTCGCACCGGGGAGCTGTTTTTT
CASSVGVERGLRTGELFF
>-|-|TRBJ1-2|TRBV6-5
TGTGCCAGCAGCCGGGATAACTATGGCTACACCTTC
CASSRDNYGYTF
>-|-|TRBJ2-1|TRBV18
TGTGCCAGCTCGGACAGAAGCAACAATGAGCAGTTCTTC
CASSDRSNNEQFF
>-|TRBD1|TRBJ2-7|TRBV9
TGTGCCAGCAGCGGGGACGCCCGGACAGGGGGCTCCTACGAGCAGTACTTC
CASSGDARTGGSYEQYF
>-|-|TRBJ1-2|TRBV24-1
TGTGCCACCAGTGCGGCAGGGGGCTACACCTTC
CATSAAGGYTF
>-|TRBD2|TRBJ2-3|TRBV24-1
TGTGCCACCAGTGATTTGACCCCTAGCGGGGGCCGAGGTACGCAGTATTTT
CATSDLTPSGGRGTQYF
>-|TRBD1|TRBJ1-2|TRBV28
TGTGCCAGCAGTTTATCCCTACAGGGGTATGGCTACACCTTC
CASSLSLQGYGYTF
>once|TRBD2|TRBJ2-7|TRBV7-2
TGTGCCAGCAGCTCCACCGGCGGGAGCTCCTACGAGCAGTACTTC
CASSSTGGSSYEQYF
>-|TRBD1|TRBJ2-7|TRBV27
TGTGCCAGCTCAGGGGGTGGTGAGCAGTACTTC
CASSGGGEQYF
>-|TRBD2|TRBJ2-7|TRBV28
TGTGCCAGCAGTTTATCGGGGGGGTCCTACGAGCAGTACTTC
CASSLSGGSYEQYF